These 14 T cell receptor beta chains were sequenced from one sample in a study of cytomegalovirus exposure and HLA in healthy donors. Amplification used 60 Vbeta primers and 13 Jbeta primers. Here immunoSEQ multiplex PCR was the method, and the copy in TCRdb shows in-frame clones only, minus some. Of 100,000 or so clones in the sample, almost 70% were seen once. Sequences were obtained from PBMCs. These receptors all come from a man aged 25-45 years in good health and CMV-seronegative.

This chain links TRBV10-3 with TRBJ2-4; the D gene is possibly TRBD1 (6 bases). CDR1 ENHRY and CDR2 SYGVKD come from the germline V gene. There are 14 residues in the CDR3. V was cut by 5 bases and J by 6 bases, with 14 bases left in between. Here the CDR3 DNA reads TGTGCCATCAGTCCGGACAGCAACATAAACATTCAGTACTTC. Translating it yields CAISPDSNINIQYF.

This chain joins TRBV27 and TRBJ2-2, with D possibly being TRBD1 (5 bases). V was shortened by 4 bases and J by 6 bases, with 18 bases between the two germline ends. The germline CDR1 and CDR2 sequences are MNHEY and SMNVEV (reference sequence). CDR3 length: 16 residues. The CDR3 reads CASSYWTKVGAGELFF. DNA for the CDR3: TGTGCCAGCAGTTATTGGACAAAGGTTGGGGCCGGGGAGCTGTTTTTT.

This clone has more than one count but fewer than ten. The rearrangement joins TRBV5-4 to TRBJ2-7, with no clear D. Germline V gene data show CDR1 as SGHNT and CDR2 as YYREEE (reference sequence). The CDR3 runs to 14 residues. Trimming took off 0 bases at V and 1 base at J, with 8 bases between the two ends. The CDR3 sequence is CASSLGTDSYEQYF. The DNA of the CDR3 is TGTGCCAGCAGCTTGGGTACTGATTCCTACGAGCAGTACTTC.

The J gene is TRBJ1-5, the V gene TRBV4-1; perhaps TRBD1 as D (5 bases). The V gene's germline CDR1 is MGHRA and CDR2 YSYEKL. Trimming pared 1 base from V and 3 bases from J, leaving 7 bases between. This CDR3 spans 14 amino acids. For the CDR3, the DNA is TGCGCCAGCAGCCAAGGACAGCCCAATCAGCCCCAGCATTTT. It specifies CASSQGQPNQPQHF.

The chain carries TRBV4-2 and TRBJ2-7; 10 nucleotides line up with TRBD1. Germline CDR1 and CDR2: LGHNA and YNFKEQ. The CDR3 totals 16 residues. The J segment lost 7 bases and the V segment lost 3 bases, leaving 12 bases of the junction unmatched. The CDR3 DNA follows: TGTGCCAGCAGCCAGGGACGGACAGGGGGGCCGGGGGAGCAGTACTTC. It codes for CASSQGRTGGPGEQYF.

This clone was picked up a small number of times. The DNA of the CDR3 is TGTGCCAGCAGCTCGGGACTAGCGGACCAAACAGATACGCAGTATTTT. Its protein product is CASSSGLADQTDTQYF. The chain uses TRBV7-9 and TRBJ2-3, with TRBD2 identical over 11 bases. The CDR3 sequence is 16 residues long. The germline gives CDR1 SEHNR, CDR2 FQNEAQ (reference sequence). The J segment lost 3 bases and the V segment lost 4 bases, leaving 6 bases of the junction unmatched. Full variable domain (missing parts from reference TRBV7-9 and TRBJ2-3): DTGVSQNPRHKITKRGQNVTFRCDPISEHNRLYWYRQTLGQGPEFLTYFQNEAQLEKSRLLSDRFSAERPKGSFSTLEIQRTEQGDSAMYLCASSSGLADQTDTQYFGPGTRLTVL.

This clone was counted only a few times. The J gene is TRBJ2-7, the V gene TRBV2, with 8 bases identical to TRBD2. The CDR3 is made up of 13 amino acids. Germline V gene lookup returns CDR1 SNHLY and CDR2 FYNNEI. V was clipped by 7 bases and J by 5 bases; unmatched bases: 7. The CDR3 coding sequence is TGTGCCAGCACGGGGGGGGGCTCGGACGAGCAGTACTTC. The encoded protein is CASTGGGSDEQYF.

The chain uses TRBV2 and TRBJ2-7, with 9 nucleotides matching TRBD2. The CDR3 runs to 14 residues. Germline V CDR1 and CDR2: SNHLY, FYNNEI. Trimming at V came to 4 bases and at J to 5 bases, leaving 6 bases not matched to a gene. The CDR3: CASSGLAGANEQYF. DNA for the CDR3: TGTGCCAGCAGTGGTTTAGCGGGAGCTAACGAGCAGTACTTC. Full variable domain (missing parts from reference TRBV2 and TRBJ2-7): EPEVTQTPSHQVTQMGQEVILRCVPISNHLYFYWYRQILGQKVEFLVSFYNNEISEKSEIFDDQFSVERPDGSNFTLKIRSTKLEDSAMYFCASSGLAGANEQYFGPGTRLTVT.

V is TRBV6-5 and J is TRBJ2-1, with D maybe TRBD1 (6 bases). Trimming stripped 7 bases from V and 9 bases from J, with 22 bases between. Germline V gives CDR1 MNHEY, CDR2 SVGAGI. CDR3 length equals 15 residues. The CDR3 bases are TGTGCCAGCACCAATGATGAGGGGGTGAACGGTGAGCAGTTCTTC. Amino acids: CASTNDEGVNGEQFF.

This chain connects TRBV25-1 to TRBJ1-3; no clear D gene. With 7 bases removed from V and 2 bases from J, the gap between germline ends came to 6 bases. This CDR3 is 12 amino acids long. Germline-derived CDR1 and CDR2 are MGHDK and SYGVNS. The CDR3 is CASTGPGNTIYF. The CDR3 DNA sequence: TGTGCCAGCACTGGCCCTGGAAACACCATATATTTT.

This clone was seen once. CDR3 loop: CASSSGYGYTF. CDR3 DNA: TGTGCCAGCAGTTCAGGATATGGCTACACCTTC. This chain joins TRBV6-5 and TRBJ1-2, with unresolved D. V lost 4 bases and J lost 5, with 5 bases in between. CDR3 length equals 11 residues. The germline CDR1 and CDR2 sequences are MNHEY and SVGAGI.

The chain has TRBV9 and TRBJ1-1, with a possible D match to TRBD1 (6 bases). Trimming cost V 0 bases and J 5 bases, with 17 bases left between them. The CDR3 is made up of 16 amino acids. CDR1 SGDLS and CDR2 YYNGEE come from the germline V gene. CDR3: CASSVGGGEGRTEAFF. The CDR3 nucleotides read TGTGCCAGCAGCGTAGGGGGGGGCGAAGGACGGACTGAAGCTTTCTTT.

The J gene is TRBJ1-1, the V gene TRBV18, with TRBD1 identical over 7 bases. The CDR3 is 17 residues long. The V and J ends lost 6 bases and 2 bases, in that order; junction bases with no gene match: 15. In germline, CDR1 is KGHSH, CDR2 LQKENI. Here the CDR3 DNA reads TGTGCCAGCTCCAGGACCGACAGGGTGGCGATAAACACTGAAGCTTTCTTT. Amino acids: CASSRTDRVAINTEAFF. Variable domain in full (rest from reference TRBV18 and TRBJ1-1): NAGVMQNPRHLVRRRGQEARLRCSPMKGHSHVYWYRQLPEEGLKFMVYLQKENIIDESGMPKERFSAEFPKEGPSILRIQQVVRGDSAAYFCASSRTDRVAINTEAFFGQGTRLTVV.

J is TRBJ1-4 and V is TRBV28; 7 bases fit TRBD1. From germline, CDR1 is MDHEN and CDR2 SYDVKM. V lost 4 bases, J lost 6 bases, and 8 bases stayed unmatched. CDR3 length: 15 amino acids. CDR3 region: CASSSQGVGDEKLFF. CDR3 bases: TGTGCCAGCAGTTCGCAGGGGGTCGGGGATGAAAAACTGTTTTTT.